Detailed here is one T cell receptor (beta chain). This specimen comes from a study of shared clonotypes between healthy human individuals. Some clones are missing from TCRdb's copy, which holds only in-frame ones; the method was immunoSEQ multiplex PCR. The repertoire holds about 800,000 clones, with 90% to 97% as singletons. Terminally differentiated effector memory CD45RA+ cells were excluded from the naive CD8 cells, which were CD45RO-negative and positively selected for CCR7. Germline loops: CDR1 SEHNR, CDR2 FQNEAQ (reference sequence). The CDR3 has 14 residues. The V gene lost 1 base and the J gene lost 1 base, with 7 bases spanning the gap.

The chain links TRBV7-9 to TRBJ1-1; no definite D call. This TCR was sampled from a man aged 25 to 40 in good health. The sequenced sample consisted of naive CD8+ T cells sorted from blood. The CDR3 region has the DNA TGTGCCAGCAGCTTAGGGACTCCGAACACTGAAGCTTTCTTT. Translation gives CASSLGTPNTEAFF.